Each of the 24 T cell receptor beta chains below was sequenced from the same sample in a study of T cells in Graves' hyperthyroidism and ophthalmopathy. Amplification targeted TCR beta CDR3 regions from RNA transcripts. First-round RT-PCR targeting the TCR CDR3 was performed with the HTBI primer set. Using its own MiXCR run on the multiplex PCR reads, TCRdb lists one record per CDR3 protein. Among 300,000 to 450,000 distinct CDR3 sequences, more than 11% were seen once, and the ten largest hold around 10%. The material sequenced was blood. These receptors all come from a woman aged 55-69 years with Graves' hyperthyroidism.

This clonotype was seen only a few times. The rearrangement links TRBV5-5 to TRBJ1-1; 9 nucleotides agree with TRBD1. Unmatched junction bases numbered 6, after V lost 4 bases and J lost 2 bases. The CDR3 has 15 residues. In germline, CDR1 is SGHKS, CDR2 YYEKEE (reference sequence). Written as DNA, the CDR3 is TGTGCCAGCAGCCTTGGGACAGGGTATAACACTGAAGCTTTCTTT. Translating gives CASSLGTGYNTEAFF.

J is TRBJ1-2 and V is TRBV20-1, with 7 bases identical to TRBD1. Germline lookup yields CDR1 DFQATT and CDR2 SNEGSKA (reference sequence). The CDR3 runs 14 residues. Germline trimming cut 0 bases from V and 6 bases from J; bases unmatched to any gene: 7. CDR3 sequence: CSARDRDRSHGYTF. The CDR3 bases are TGCAGTGCTAGAGATCGGGACAGAAGCCATGGCTACACCTTC.

This clonotype was seen repeatedly, ten times or more. The J gene is TRBJ2-5, the V gene TRBV4-1; the D gene is possibly TRBD2 (5 bases). Germline values: CDR1 MGHRA, CDR2 YSYEKL. Trimming cost V 1 base and J 3 bases, with 9 bases left between them. This CDR3 comprises 14 residues. CDR3 region: CASSQGRGEETQYF. CDR3 coding DNA: TGCGCCAGCAGCCAAGGCCGGGGAGAAGAGACCCAGTACTTC.

This clonotype was detected ten times or more. In DNA form, the CDR3 reads TGTGCCAGCAGTCCAAAACCGGGACAGGGCTCTTACGAGCAGTACTTC. Protein product: CASSPKPGQGSYEQYF. This sequence joins TRBV27 and TRBJ2-7; 9 positions match TRBD1. Germline V gives CDR1 MNHEY, CDR2 SMNVEV (reference sequence). There are 16 residues in the CDR3. The junction had 12 bases not matched to a gene; V was cut back by 5 bases and J by 4 bases.

This clonotype was observed a handful of times. This chain uses TRBV6-1 with TRBJ2-1; the match to TRBD2 covers 16 bases. The CDR3 is 19 residues long. Germline CDR1 is MNHNS and CDR2 is SASEGT. V lost 5 bases to trimming and J lost 0 bases; unmatched junction nucleotides: 7. In DNA, the CDR3 is TGTGCCAGCAGTCCCCGGGGACTAGCGGGAGGGCCCTCCTACAATGAGCAGTTCTTC. As protein: CASSPRGLAGGPSYNEQFF.

This clonotype came up a few times. The chain uses TRBV7-9 and TRBJ2-1, with 9 positions matching TRBD1. V shed 1 base, J shed 10 bases, and the junction held 8 bases outside the gene matches. The CDR3 length is 15 residues. CDR1 is SEHNR, CDR2 FQNEAQ, per germline (reference sequence). CDR3 nucleotides: TGTGCCAGCAGCTTAGGGGACAGGGTTTTTTCGGAGCAGTTCTTC. It translates to CASSLGDRVFSEQFF.

This clonotype was detected many times. The rearrangement links TRBV2 to TRBJ2-2; 8 positions agree with TRBD1. The length of the CDR3 is 13 residues. Germline assignment: CDR1 SNHLY and CDR2 FYNNEI. With 6 bases clipped from V and 5 bases from J, the junction kept 2 bases outside the gene matches. The CDR3 bases are TGTGCCAGCAGCAGGGGGCTAACCGGGGAGCTGTTTTTT. This codes for CASSRGLTGELFF.

This clonotype was counted at least ten times. CDR3 sequence reads: CASRQGAVNTEAFF. CDR3 DNA sequence: TGTGCCAGCAGACAGGGGGCAGTGAACACTGAAGCTTTCTTT. V usage is TRBV2 and J usage is TRBJ1-1, with TRBD1 matching 9 bases. Germline CDR1 is SNHLY and CDR2 is FYNNEI. The CDR3 loop spans 14 amino acids. The ends lost 6 bases at V and 0 bases at J; junction bases unmatched: 2.

This clonotype showed up many times. V and J are TRBV11-2 and TRBJ2-1; no firm D call. V dropped 5 bases and J dropped 6 bases, with 8 bases sitting between them. Per the germline V gene, CDR1 is SGHAT and CDR2 is FQNNGV. The CDR3 extends over 12 amino acids. CDR3 sequence (DNA): TGTGCCAGCAGCAAAACCTTCAATGAGCAGTTCTTC. It yields the protein CASSKTFNEQFF.

This clonotype was seen ten or more times. The V call is TRBV15, the J call TRBJ1-1, with no clear D. Germline loops: CDR1 LNHNV, CDR2 YYDKDF (reference sequence). This CDR3 region has 15 residues. The V and J ends lost 1 base and 1 base respectively, with 10 bases between them. CDR3 DNA: TGTGCCACCAGCAGAGTTTTGGGCGGGAACACTGAAGCTTTCTTT. It translates to CATSRVLGGNTEAFF.

This clonotype was counted ten times or more. The chain links TRBV6-6 to TRBJ2-7; weak D call: TRBD1 (5 bases). The CDR3 runs 15 residues. The germline V gene has CDR1 MNHNY and CDR2 SVGAGI (reference sequence). Between the trimmed V and J ends, which lost 0 bases and 3 bases, there was a span of 12 bases. CDR3 sequence (DNA): TGTGCCAGCAGTTACTCCAGGGTAAAATTCTACGAGCAGTACTTC. Translated: CASSYSRVKFYEQYF.

This clonotype was observed many times. The rearrangement links TRBV7-6 to TRBJ2-7; tentatively, D is TRBD2 (6 bases). Germline CDR1 reads SGHVS; CDR2 reads FNYEAQ. V lost 1 base and J lost 6, with 13 bases in between. This CDR3 has 14 residues. The CDR3 sequence: CASSLETVGGEQYF. The CDR3 DNA reads TGTGCCAGCAGCTTAGAAACGGTGGGGGGCGAGCAGTACTTC.

The genes are TRBV4-1 and TRBJ1-5, with 7 bases lining up with TRBD1. V gave up 4 bases and J gave up 5 bases; unmatched junction bases: 5. CDR1 is MGHRA and CDR2 is YSYEKL in the germline V gene. CDR3 length equals 14 residues. The CDR3 region has the DNA TGCGCCAGCAGCCCACTTCAGGGGGATCAGCCCCAGCATTTT. Protein: CASSPLQGDQPQHF.

The CDR3 nucleotides are TGTGCCAGCAGTTACTCGGACTTATACAATGAGCAGTTCTTC. Translating gives CASSYSDLYNEQFF. V and J are TRBV6-2 or TRBV6-3 and TRBJ2-1; D might be TRBD2 (5 bases). V lost 0 bases, J lost 4 bases, and 7 bases lay in between. Germline assignment: CDR1 MNHEY and CDR2 SVGEGT. This CDR3 is 14 amino acids long.

The chain joins TRBV3-1 to TRBJ1-3; D is undetermined. This CDR3 contains 14 residues. V lost 4 bases and J lost 4, with 11 bases in between. The V gene's germline CDR1 is LGHDT and CDR2 YNNKEL (reference sequence). The CDR3 sequence: CASSPSDVGNTIYF. Here the CDR3 DNA reads TGTGCCAGCAGCCCTTCGGACGTGGGAAACACCATATATTTT.

This clonotype occurred a few times. The V and J genes are TRBV10-3 and TRBJ2-2, with D perhaps matching TRBD1 (6 bases). Germline V CDR1 and CDR2: ENHRY, SYGVKD. V lost 6 bases to trimming and J lost 4 bases, with 12 bases between them. This CDR3 region has 14 residues. The CDR3 nucleotides read TGTGCCATCAGCGAAAAACAGGGCACCGGGGAGCTGTTTTTT. Protein product: CAISEKQGTGELFF.

V is TRBV18 and J is TRBJ2-6; no reliable D call. This CDR3 comprises 16 residues. Trimming removed 7 bases at V and 0 bases at J, with 13 bases between. Germline V gene lookup returns CDR1 KGHSH and CDR2 LQKENI. The CDR3 spells CASYPGSTSGANVLTF. The CDR3 DNA follows: TGTGCCAGCTACCCGGGCAGTACCTCTGGGGCCAACGTCCTGACTTTC. Full variable domain (rest looked up from reference TRBV18 and TRBJ2-6): NAGVMQNPRHLVRRRGQEARLRCSPMKGHSHVYWYRQLPEEGLKFMVYLQKENIIDESGMPKERFSAEFPKEGPSILRIQQVVRGDSAAYFCASYPGSTSGANVLTFGAGSRLTVL.

The V and J genes are TRBV20-1 and TRBJ1-3, with 9 positions matching TRBD1. CDR3 length: 19 residues. The germline CDR1 and CDR2 sequences are DFQATT and SNEGSKA (reference sequence). The V and J ends lost 1 base and 0 bases, in that order; junction bases with no gene match: 13. Here the CDR3 reads CSARGRGTGNIYSGNTIYF. Written as DNA, the CDR3 is TGCAGTGCTAGAGGTCGGGGGACAGGGAATATTTACTCTGGAAACACCATATATTTT.

There are many counts of this clonotype. CDR3 bases: TGTGCCAGCGGACGGGTCGTAGGGGATACGCAGTATTTT. The encoded protein is CASGRVVGDTQYF. The chain recombines TRBV28 with TRBJ2-3, with D unclear. There are 13 residues in the CDR3. CDR1 is MDHEN and CDR2 is SYDVKM in the germline V gene. V shed 8 bases and J shed 6 bases, with 15 bases lying between them.

This clonotype was found a few times. This chain links TRBV27 with TRBJ1-1, with D possibly being TRBD1 (5 bases). Germline V gene sequence: CDR1 MNHEY, CDR2 SMNVEV (reference sequence). The V gene lost 7 bases and the J gene lost 11 bases, with 14 bases spanning the gap. This CDR3 is built from 11 residues. CDR3 region: CASKGRQEAFF. DNA of the CDR3: TGTGCCAGCAAGGGACGGCAGGAGGCTTTCTTT.

This clonotype was seen at least ten times. The rearrangement uses TRBV7-9 and TRBJ1-3; D unresolved. The V end was cut by 5 bases, the J end by 5 bases, with 16 bases between. CDR3 length: 15 residues. In germline, CDR1 is SEHNR, CDR2 FQNEAQ (reference sequence). The CDR3 protein is CASSLGDGPRNTIYF. The CDR3 DNA sequence: TGTGCCAGCAGCCTGGGCGATGGACCTCGAAACACCATATATTTT.

This clonotype was detected ten times or more. The chain combines TRBV27 with TRBJ2-1; D is unclear. Trimming shortened V by 4 bases and J by 0 bases, and 7 bases separated the two germline ends. The CDR3 spans 14 residues. CDR1 and CDR2 (germline): MNHEY, SMNVEV (reference sequence). For the CDR3, the DNA is TGTGCCAGCAGTTCCTCGATCTCCTACAATGAGCAGTTCTTC. It translates to CASSSSISYNEQFF.

This clonotype was recorded a few times. This chain links TRBV15 with TRBJ2-6, with 7 bases that match TRBD2. This CDR3 spans 17 amino acids. V lost 3 bases, J lost 3 bases, and 8 bases stayed unmatched. From germline, CDR1 is LNHNV and CDR2 YYDKDF (reference sequence). The CDR3 coding sequence is TGTGCCACCAGCAGTTTGGGGGAGGGCAGTGGGGCCAACGTCCTGACTTTC. Protein product: CATSSLGEGSGANVLTF.

V gene TRBV12-3 or TRBV12-4 combines with J gene TRBJ1-2, with 10 bases lining up with TRBD1. The CDR3 covers 13 residues. J gave up 7 bases and V 7 bases, and 6 bases lay outside the gene matches. The CDR3 DNA follows: TGTGCCAGCAACAGACAGGGGGCTGGTGGCTACACCTTC. This codes for CASNRQGAGGYTF.